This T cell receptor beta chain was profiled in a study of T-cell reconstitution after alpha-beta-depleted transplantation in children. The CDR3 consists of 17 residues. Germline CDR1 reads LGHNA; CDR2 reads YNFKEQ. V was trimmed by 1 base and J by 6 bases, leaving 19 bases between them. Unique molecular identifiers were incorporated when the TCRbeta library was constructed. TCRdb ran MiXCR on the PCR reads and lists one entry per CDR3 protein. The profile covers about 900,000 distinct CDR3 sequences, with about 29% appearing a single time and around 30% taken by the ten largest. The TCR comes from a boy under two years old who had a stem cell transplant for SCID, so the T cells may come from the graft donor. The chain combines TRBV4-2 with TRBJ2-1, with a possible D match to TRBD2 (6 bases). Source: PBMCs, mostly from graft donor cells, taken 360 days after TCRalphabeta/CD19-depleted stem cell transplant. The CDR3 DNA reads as TGTGCCAGCAGCCAAGGGTTGGTGGGGGGTCGTGGCAATGAGCAGTTCTTC. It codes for CASSQGLVGGRGNEQFF.